These 18 T cell receptor beta chains originate from one sample sequenced in a study of blood T cell repertoires in COVID-19. Sequenced by immunoSEQ multiplex PCR; TCRdb stores in-frame clones only, minus some. The sample contains about 350,000 clones, over 85% of which appear only once. The specimen was peripheral blood. These receptors were obtained from a woman aged 55 to 70 with COVID-19, enrolled during active disease.

This clone was counted once. The chain joins TRBV19 to TRBJ1-1; 10 bases agree with TRBD1. Unmatched junction bases numbered 8, after V lost 5 bases and J lost 11 bases. The CDR3 is made up of 13 amino acids. Germline CDR1 and CDR2: LNHDA and SQIVND (reference sequence). CDR3 in amino acids: CASSSDRGQAAFF. DNA of the CDR3: TGTGCCAGTAGTTCCGACAGGGGGCAAGCGGCTTTCTTT.

V is TRBV18 and J is TRBJ1-2; 8 bases match TRBD1. The J segment lost 4 bases and the V segment lost 2 bases, leaving 21 bases of the junction unmatched. The CDR3 is 20 amino acids. Germline V CDR1 and CDR2: KGHSH, LQKENI. CDR3 loop: CASSPLSPQGVGGRFYGYTF. CDR3 nucleotides: TGTGCCAGCTCACCATTATCTCCACAGGGGGTCGGCGGTCGCTTCTATGGCTACACCTTC.

V and J are TRBV2 and TRBJ2-2; D is perhaps TRBD2 (5 bases). Germline assignment: CDR1 SNHLY and CDR2 FYNNEI. The CDR3 runs to 12 residues. V was pared by 6 bases and J by 7 bases, with 9 bases between. The CDR3 sequence is CASSPGNGELFF. The CDR3 bases are TGTGCCAGCAGCCCGGGGAACGGGGAGCTGTTTTTT.

This CDR3 reads CASSLTDRGMDQPQHF. In DNA, the CDR3 is TGTGCCAGCAGCTTAACGGACAGGGGGATGGATCAGCCCCAGCATTTT. This chain joins TRBV7-3 and TRBJ1-5, with TRBD1 matching 10 bases. The V gene end was trimmed by 0 bases and the J gene end by 5 bases; junction bases not matched to a gene: 4. The CDR3 sequence is 16 residues long. CDR1 and CDR2 (germline): SGHTA, FQGTGA.

The CDR3 sequence: CASSVAQGPTDTQYF. As DNA, the CDR3 is TGTGCCAGCAGCGTAGCCCAGGGGCCCACAGATACGCAGTATTTT. The rearrangement uses TRBV9 and TRBJ2-3; D might be TRBD1 (6 bases). The CDR3 covers 15 residues. V lost 0 bases to trimming and J lost 2 bases, with 10 bases between them. Germline loops: CDR1 SGDLS, CDR2 YYNGEE.

V is TRBV5-4 and J is TRBJ2-3, with D possibly matching TRBD2 (6 bases). The CDR3 is 16 amino acids. The V gene lost 3 bases and the J gene lost 3 bases, with 17 bases spanning the gap. CDR1 SGHNT and CDR2 YYREEE come from the germline V gene (reference sequence). This CDR3 reads CASSSGGTGKTDTQYF. The CDR3 DNA reads TGTGCCAGCAGCTCTGGGGGGACGGGGAAGACAGATACGCAGTATTTT.

Turning to this clone: Other DNA sequences from this sample encode an identical CDR3 as well. The rearrangement links TRBV27 to TRBJ1-1; D possibly corresponds to TRBD1 (5 bases). This CDR3 has 15 residues. Germline V lookup: CDR1 MNHEY, CDR2 SMNVEV (reference sequence). Deletions cut 1 base from V and 5 bases from J, with 14 bases between. The CDR3 loop is CASSLLGQGRTEAFF. CDR3 bases: TGTGCCAGCAGTTTATTAGGTCAGGGCAGGACTGAAGCTTTCTTT.

The J gene is TRBJ2-1, the V gene TRBV12-3 or TRBV12-4; D unresolved. V was shortened by 4 bases and J by 11 bases, with 9 bases between the two germline ends. The CDR3 is 11 residues long. The CDR3 region has the DNA TGTGCCAGCAGTTCGGGTAATCAGCAGTTCTTC. This translates into CASSSGNQQFF.

This rearrangement joins TRBV2 to TRBJ1-1, with a weak D call TRBD1 (6 bases). V lost 6 bases, J lost 0 bases, and 8 bases lay in between. The germline V gene encodes CDR1 SNHLY and CDR2 FYNNEI. This CDR3 has 13 amino acids. The CDR3 DNA reads TGTGCCAGCAGCACAGGGATGAACACTGAAGCTTTCTTT. Translation gives CASSTGMNTEAFF.

This clone is a singleton in its sample. The chain combines TRBV11-3 with TRBJ2-7; tentatively, D is TRBD2 (5 bases). CDR1 is SGHNT and CDR2 is YENEEA in the germline V gene. This CDR3 is built from 14 residues. V was trimmed by 0 bases and J by 6 bases, leaving 12 bases between them. The CDR3 sequence is CASSLDIAGGEQYF. In DNA form, the CDR3 reads TGTGCCAGCAGCTTAGACATTGCGGGTGGCGAGCAGTACTTC. The full variable domain, with the rest looked up from reference TRBV11-3 and TRBJ2-7, is EAGVVQSPRYKIIEKKQPVAFWCNPISGHNTLYWYLQNLGQGPELLIRYENEEAVDDSQLPKDRFSAERLKGVDSTLKIQPAELGDSAVYLCASSLDIAGGEQYFGPGTRLTVT.

The chain has TRBV7-6 and TRBJ2-7; TRBD1 matches 8 bases. The CDR3 runs 15 residues. Germline V CDR1 and CDR2: SGHVS, FNYEAQ. The V segment lost 3 bases and the J segment 6 bases; nucleotides outside the gene matches: 10. The CDR3 protein is CASSLATGAWGEQYF. The CDR3 coding sequence is TGTGCCAGCAGCTTGGCGACAGGGGCCTGGGGCGAGCAGTACTTC.

The V and J genes are TRBV6-4 and TRBJ1-6; D remains unclear. The CDR3 totals 13 residues. With 3 bases removed from V and 10 bases from J, the gap between germline ends came to 10 bases. Germline V gives CDR1 MRHNA, CDR2 SNTAGT. This chain's CDR3 is CASSEDRYSPLHF. CDR3 nucleotide sequence: TGTGCCAGCAGTGAAGATAGATACTCACCCCTCCACTTT.

This CDR3 is CASSPPGAVAQYEQYF. The DNA of the CDR3 is TGTGCCAGCAGCCCCCCTGGTGCGGTGGCCCAATACGAGCAGTACTTC. V usage is TRBV3-1 (or the pseudogene TRBV3-2) and J usage is TRBJ2-7; D is ambiguous. The CDR3 runs to 16 residues. V lost 4 bases, J lost 4 bases, and 20 bases lay in between. CDR1 is LGHDT, CDR2 YNNKEL, per germline (reference sequence).

The chain combines TRBV7-8 with TRBJ2-5, with D unresolved. This CDR3 has 12 amino acids. The V gene's germline CDR1 is SGHVS and CDR2 FQNEAQ. V was trimmed by 5 bases and J by 5 bases, leaving 9 bases between them. This chain's CDR3 is CASSLFGETQYF. CDR3 nucleotides: TGTGCCAGCAGCCTATTCGGGGAGACCCAGTACTTC.

V is TRBV7-6 and J is TRBJ1-1; tentatively, D is TRBD1 (6 bases). V lost 5 bases and J lost 6, with 16 bases in between. The germline V gene encodes CDR1 SGHVS and CDR2 FNYEAQ. This CDR3 is 14 amino acids long. In nucleotides, the CDR3 is TGTGCCAGCAGCCCAGACAGGAAATGGTCTGAAGCTTTCTTT. It yields the protein CASSPDRKWSEAFF.

This clone was seen a few times. The V and J genes are TRBV6-1 and TRBJ1-5; TRBD1 aligns across 7 bases. V shed 4 bases and J 4 bases; nucleotides not matched to a gene: 10. The CDR3 consists of 16 residues. Looked up from germline, CDR1 is MNHNS and CDR2 is SASEGT. CDR3 in amino acids: CASSVRAGTENQPQHF. DNA of the CDR3: TGTGCCAGCAGTGTACGGGCCGGGACAGAGAATCAGCCCCAGCATTTT.

The rearrangement joins TRBV5-1 to TRBJ1-2, with TRBD1 as a possible D gene (6 bases). Germline V lookup: CDR1 SGHRS, CDR2 YFSETQ. CDR3 size: 12 residues. The V and J ends lost 4 bases and 4 bases respectively, with 8 bases between them. CDR3 residues: CASSEQGYGYTF. CDR3 bases: TGCGCCAGCAGCGAACAGGGCTATGGCTACACCTTC.

This clone is a singleton in its sample. The rearrangement uses TRBV20-1 and TRBJ2-1; D unresolved. V was pared by 3 bases and J by 7 bases, with 7 bases between. Per germline, CDR1 DFQATT and CDR2 SNEGSKA (reference sequence). The CDR3 sequence is 11 residues long. The CDR3 loop reads CSASPRNEQFF. The CDR3 DNA sequence: TGCAGTGCTAGTCCCAGGAATGAGCAGTTCTTC.